The clone carrying this TCR beta chain turned up a few times. The antigen remains undetermined. This specimen comes from a study of naive and memory T cell subsets. An equimolar mix of two oligonucleotides served as the beta constant-region primer for TRBC1 and TRBC2. The ligated cDNA underwent four PCR rounds using SP2 and nested alpha and beta constant-region primers. An oligonucleotide with the SP2 primer and a 12-nucleotide UMI was ligated to the cDNA 3' end. In TCRdb, the UMI-ligation and nested PCR reads were re-called with MiXCR into one record per CDR3 protein. There are 120,000 to 150,000 distinct CDR3 sequences in the sample; more than 15% occur only once, and roughly 0.63% lies in the top ten. Findings and caveats of the study: Especially in CD8 cells, naive repertoires contained a few larger clonotypes, possibly CD45RA-re-expressing memory cells. Each distinct alpha or beta sequence counts as one clonotype.

Sample: naive CD8+ T cells from blood. The sequence was obtained from a human donor in good health.

This CDR3 reads CASTWGEEAFF. Here the CDR3 DNA reads TGTGCCAGCACGTGGGGGGAGGAAGCTTTCTTT. The chain combines TRBV12-3 or TRBV12-4 with TRBJ1-1; D is possibly TRBD1 (5 bases). The V end was cut by 7 bases, the J end by 8 bases, with 11 bases between. The CDR3 length is 11 residues.